In this sample, the clone carrying this T cell receptor (beta chain) turned up a few times. TCRB transcripts that were expressed got sequenced, as all of the isolated RNA had been reverse transcribed. The protocol was immunoSEQ multiplex PCR, while the TCRdb copy is restricted to in-frame clones and leaves out a portion. Among 400,000 to 500,000 clones, 14% were seen once, and the ten largest hold approximately 0.035%. Each population that was sorted was more than 95% pure. This sample stems from a study of beta chain features in type 1 diabetes. The V end was cut by 4 bases, the J end by 1 base, with 8 bases between. From germline, CDR1 is SGDLS and CDR2 YYNGEE. The CDR3 consists of 13 residues.

The chain joins TRBV9 to TRBJ1-1; D is uncertain. Sequencing input: naive CD4+ T cells from blood. This clonotype was obtained from a man aged 25-40 years in good health. CDR3 region: CASSPRQNTEAFF. Written as DNA, the CDR3 is TGTGCCAGCAGCCCCCGCCAGAACACTGAAGCTTTCTTT.